These 14 T cell receptor beta chains came from one sample sequenced in a study of CD8 T cells in ankylosing spondylitis. General study points: What seemed typical of ankylosing spondylitis blood was a TCR beta motif built from several highly homologous variants.

One entry per CDR3 protein, called by TCRdb with MiXCR from the 5' RACE reads. Altogether roughly 370,000 distinct CDR3 sequences are present, about a fifth being singletons, with the ten largest covering less than 20%. Their antigens are not known. Sequencing was performed on blood, either unsorted or a sorted T cell fraction (not recorded which). The receptor source for this set is a male donor with ankylosing spondylitis.

This clonotype showed up just a few times. The V gene is TRBV7-8, the J gene TRBJ1-5, with 8 positions matching TRBD1. This CDR3 contains 15 residues. V trimming: 3 bases; J trimming: 7 bases; junction bases outside the gene matches: 8. Germline V CDR1 and CDR2: SGHVS, FQNEAQ. In DNA form, the CDR3 reads TGTGCCAGCAGCTTTCAGACAGGGGCCGAGCAGCCCCAGCATTTT. It yields the protein CASSFQTGAEQPQHF.

This clonotype was picked up a small number of times. The final CDR3 position lacks the conserved phenylalanine or tryptophan, pointing to a likely read error. The DNA is left out, because the CDR3 cannot be placed on it with certainty; the CDR3 is given as TCRdb lists it. This chain links TRBV2 with TRBJ2-1; TRBD1 reflects the table's D call only, with no check against the DNA. CDR1 is SNHLY, CDR2 FYNNEI, per germline. The CDR3 spans 12 residues, counting both ends. The CDR3 region is CASSGTGGRSLL.

V gene TRBV27 combines with J gene TRBJ2-7, with TRBD1 matching over 11 bases. CDR3 length equals 15 residues. The trim removed 4 bases at V and 4 bases at J, leaving 6 bases unmatched. Germline values: CDR1 MNHEY, CDR2 SMNVEV (reference sequence). The CDR3 bases are TGTGCCAGCAGTTCTGGACAGGGGGCGCTGTACGAGCAGTACTTC. This encodes CASSSGQGALYEQYF.

This clonotype has only a few counts. The gene calls are TRBV28 and TRBJ2-2; 10 bases align to TRBD1. The V gene's germline CDR1 is MDHEN and CDR2 SYDVKM. V trimming: 4 bases; J trimming: 3 bases; junction bases outside the gene matches: 5. The CDR3 covers 16 residues. CDR3 nucleotides: TGTGCCAGCAGTTATGACAGGGGGCGTTACACCGGGGAGCTGTTTTTT. This translates into CASSYDRGRYTGELFF.

The chain uses TRBV14 and TRBJ1-4, with no clear D. V lost 4 bases and J lost 0, with 9 bases in between. The CDR3 is made up of 15 amino acids. Germline V gives CDR1 SGHDN, CDR2 FVKESK. CDR3 coding DNA: TGTGCCAGCAGCCCAAGTCCTGCAACTAATGAAAAACTGTTTTTT. Its translation: CASSPSPATNEKLFF.

This chain links TRBV2 with TRBJ1-1, with D unresolved. This CDR3 contains 12 residues. Trimming stripped 6 bases from V and 3 bases from J, with 8 bases between. In germline, CDR1 is SNHLY, CDR2 FYNNEI. CDR3 sequence reads: CASSGIYTEAFF. CDR3 nucleotides: TGTGCCAGCAGCGGGATTTACACTGAAGCTTTCTTT.

The V gene is TRBV11-1, the J gene TRBJ2-3, with TRBD2 matching over 14 bases. The CDR3 totals 18 residues. Trimming took 5 bases from V and 4 from J; bases not matched to a gene: 11. Germline V lookup: CDR1 SGHAT, CDR2 FQDESV (reference sequence). The CDR3 nucleotides read TGTGCCAGCAGCGCGGGACTAGCGGGAGCCCCAAGGTCAGATACGCAGTATTTT. Translating gives CASSAGLAGAPRSDTQYF. The full variable domain, in which reference TRBV11-1 and TRBJ2-3 provide the parts outside the CDR3, is EAEVAQSPRYKITEKSQAVAFWCDPISGHATLYWYRQILGQGPELLVQFQDESVVDDSQLPKDRFSAERLKGVDSTLKIQPAELGDSAMYLCASSAGLAGAPRSDTQYFGPGTRLTVL.

CDR3 loop: CASSLEGSGGIGETQYF. For the CDR3, the DNA is TGCGCCAGCAGCTTGGAAGGTTCAGGGGGAATCGGTGAGACCCAGTACTTC. The rearrangement uses TRBV5-1 and TRBJ2-5; the match to TRBD1 covers 7 bases. There are 17 residues in the CDR3. Germline CDR1 reads SGHRS; CDR2 reads YFSETQ. V shed 0 bases, J shed 5 bases, and the junction held 13 bases outside the gene matches.

CDR3 amino acids: CASSIDSFEQYF. The CDR3 coding sequence is TGTGCCAGCAGCATCGACAGTTTCGAGCAGTACTTC. The J gene is TRBJ2-7, the V gene TRBV7-2; maybe TRBD1 (5 bases). The CDR3 has 12 residues. Germline V gene sequence: CDR1 SGHTA, CDR2 FQGNSA. The V end was cut by 5 bases, the J end by 6 bases, with 11 bases between.

The rearrangement joins TRBV29-1 to TRBJ2-1; TRBD2 might be the D (5 bases). The V end was cut by 4 bases, the J end by 5 bases, with 12 bases between. The CDR3 spans 13 residues. Germline V gene sequence: CDR1 SQVTM, CDR2 ANQGSEA. CDR3 amino acids: CSVGRTADNEQFF. DNA for the CDR3: TGCAGCGTTGGACGGACTGCTGACAATGAGCAGTTCTTC.

This clonotype was seen a handful of times. The genes are TRBV12-3 or TRBV12-4 and TRBJ1-1; D not certain. Trimming left V 3 bases short and J 3 bases short, with 5 bases between. This CDR3 has 12 amino acids. The CDR3 loop reads CASSFSYTEAFF. The CDR3 DNA sequence: TGTGCCAGCAGTTTCAGTTACACTGAAGCTTTCTTT.

The chain combines TRBV28 with TRBJ2-7, with D perhaps assigned TRBD1 or TRBD2 (7 bases each). The CDR3 has 13 amino acids. Trimming shortened V by 11 bases and J by 5 bases, and 19 bases separated the two germline ends. Germline loops: CDR1 MDHEN, CDR2 SYDVKM. The CDR3 loop reads CASQGGALDEQYF. CDR3 in DNA: TGTGCCTCGCAGGGGGGGGCCTTGGACGAGCAGTACTTC. Variable domain in full (rest from reference TRBV28 and TRBJ2-7): DVKVTQSSRYLVKRTGEKVFLECVQDMDHENMFWYRQDPGLGLRLIYFSYDVKMKEKGDIPEGYSVSREKKERFSLILESASTNQTSMYLCASQGGALDEQYFGPGTRLTVT.

The table lists this clonotype with a few counts. The gene calls are TRBV12-3 or TRBV12-4 and TRBJ1-4; D gene ambiguous. CDR3 length: 15 residues. The V end lost 0 bases, the J end lost 10 bases, and 15 bases lay between the germline ends. In nucleotides, the CDR3 is TGTGCCAGCAGTTTAGCGCGGGGATCCCAGCGAAAACTGTTTTTT. This codes for CASSLARGSQRKLFF.

The sample holds a few counts of this clonotype. The rearrangement joins TRBV4-3 to TRBJ2-2, with 7 bases identical to TRBD2. Germline loops: CDR1 LGHNA, CDR2 YSLEER. V gave up 0 bases and J gave up 5 bases; unmatched junction bases: 6. This CDR3 has 16 amino acids. Here the CDR3 DNA reads TGCGCCAGCAGCCAAGATATGGGAGGGGATACCGGGGAGCTGTTTTTT. Protein product: CASSQDMGGDTGELFF.